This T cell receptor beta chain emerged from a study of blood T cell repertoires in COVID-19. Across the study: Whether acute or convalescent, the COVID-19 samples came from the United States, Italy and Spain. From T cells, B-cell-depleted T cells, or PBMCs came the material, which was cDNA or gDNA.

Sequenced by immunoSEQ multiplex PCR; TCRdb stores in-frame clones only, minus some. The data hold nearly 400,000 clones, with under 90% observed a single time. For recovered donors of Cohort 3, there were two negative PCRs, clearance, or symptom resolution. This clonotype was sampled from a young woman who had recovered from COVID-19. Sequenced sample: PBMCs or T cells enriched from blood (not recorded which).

In DNA form, the CDR3 reads TGCGCCAGCAGCTTGGAGTGGGGCGGCCAGGGGGTATATGGCTACACCTTC. Translating gives CASSLEWGGQGVYGYTF. This chain links TRBV5-1 with TRBJ1-2; 7 nucleotides agree with TRBD1. The CDR3 length is 17 residues. With 0 bases clipped from V and 5 bases from J, the junction kept 13 bases outside the gene matches. Germline CDR1 reads SGHRS; CDR2 reads YFSETQ.